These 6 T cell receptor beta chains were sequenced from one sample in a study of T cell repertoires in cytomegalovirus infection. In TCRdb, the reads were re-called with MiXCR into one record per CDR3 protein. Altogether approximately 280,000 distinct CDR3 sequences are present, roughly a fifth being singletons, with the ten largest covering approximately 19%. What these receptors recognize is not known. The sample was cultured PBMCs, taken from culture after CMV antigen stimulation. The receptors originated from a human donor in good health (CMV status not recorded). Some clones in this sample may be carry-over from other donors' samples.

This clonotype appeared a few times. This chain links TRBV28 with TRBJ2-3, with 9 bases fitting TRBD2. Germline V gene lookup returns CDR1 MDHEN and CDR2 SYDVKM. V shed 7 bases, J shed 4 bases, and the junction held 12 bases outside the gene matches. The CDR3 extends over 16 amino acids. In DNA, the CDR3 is TGTGCCAGCATGGGGCTAGCGGGACCTTGGCCAGATACGCAGTATTTT. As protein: CASMGLAGPWPDTQYF.

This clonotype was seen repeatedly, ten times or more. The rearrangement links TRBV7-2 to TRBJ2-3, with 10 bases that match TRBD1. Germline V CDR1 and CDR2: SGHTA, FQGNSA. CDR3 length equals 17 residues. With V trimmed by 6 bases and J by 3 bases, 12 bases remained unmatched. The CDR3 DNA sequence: TGTGCCAGCAGTCTACGTCCGACAGGGGGCCGGACAGATACGCAGTATTTT. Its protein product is CASSLRPTGGRTDTQYF.

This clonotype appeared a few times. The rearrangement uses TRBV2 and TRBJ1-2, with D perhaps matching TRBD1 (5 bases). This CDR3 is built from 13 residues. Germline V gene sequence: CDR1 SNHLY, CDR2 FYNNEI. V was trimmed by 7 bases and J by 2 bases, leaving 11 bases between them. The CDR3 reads CASMEGQNYGYTF. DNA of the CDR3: TGTGCCAGCATGGAGGGGCAAAACTATGGCTACACCTTC.

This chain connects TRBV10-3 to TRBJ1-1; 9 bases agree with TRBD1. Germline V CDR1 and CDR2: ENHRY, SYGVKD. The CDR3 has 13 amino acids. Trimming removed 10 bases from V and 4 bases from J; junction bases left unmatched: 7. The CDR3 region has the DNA TGTGCCAGTACGGGACAGGGAGGCACTGAAGCTTTCTTT. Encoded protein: CASTGQGGTEAFF.

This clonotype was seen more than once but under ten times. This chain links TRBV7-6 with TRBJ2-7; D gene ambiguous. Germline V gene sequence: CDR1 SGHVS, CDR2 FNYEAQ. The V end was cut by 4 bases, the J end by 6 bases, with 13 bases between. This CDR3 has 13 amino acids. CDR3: CASSSVFKGEQYF. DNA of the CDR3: TGTGCCAGCAGCTCAGTATTCAAGGGCGAGCAGTACTTC.

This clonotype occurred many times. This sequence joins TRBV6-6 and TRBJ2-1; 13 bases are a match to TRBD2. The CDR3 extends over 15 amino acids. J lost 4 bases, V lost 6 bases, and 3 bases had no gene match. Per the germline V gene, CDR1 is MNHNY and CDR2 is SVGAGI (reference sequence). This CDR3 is CASRGGLAGYNEQFF. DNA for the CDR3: TGTGCCAGCAGGGGGGGACTAGCGGGGTACAATGAGCAGTTCTTC.